These T cell receptor beta chains were read from a single sample in a study of T cell responses to AZD1222 COVID-19 vaccine. Sequenced by immunoSEQ multiplex PCR; TCRdb stores in-frame clones only, minus some. The table shows under 70,000 clones, with roughly 90% occurring only once. The sample consisted of peripheral blood, taken 28 days after the second AZD1222 dose. The source of these receptors is an adult who received the AZD1222 COVID-19 vaccine. Both conserved end residues are part of each CDR3. The order of the fields is J gene, V gene, CDR3 protein.

TRBJ2-2 TRBV28 CASSPADRVNTGELFF
TRBJ2-2 TRBV4-1 CASSHHRQGSTGELFF
TRBJ2-7 TRBV19 CASSAGNSYEQYF
TRBJ2-1 TRBV5-4 CASSFPAGASYNEQFF
TRBJ2-7 TRBV2 CASTQGAQNEQYF
TRBJ1-4 TRBV18 CASSPLGGNEKLFF
TRBJ2-1 TRBV2 CASRQVVQFF
TRBJ2-1 TRBV24-1 CATSDLSLANANEQFF
TRBJ1-5 TRBV23-1 CASSSGFHNQPQHF
TRBJ2-7 TRBV6-1 CASSEGKNRPGTGVDEQYF
TRBJ2-7 TRBV13 CASSWSGTGGSYEQYF
TRBJ2-1 TRBV7-3 CASSFNPGSVAGGQQFF
TRBJ1-1 TRBV20-1 CSAHENTEAFF
TRBJ2-1 TRBV27 CASRIEGGSAYNEQFF
TRBJ1-2 TRBV19 CASSIGDSVYGYTF
TRBJ2-1 TRBV6-5 CASTRGGNNEQFF
TRBJ1-5 TRBV19 CASSTVHREGNQPQHF
TRBJ2-1 TRBV11-3 CASSLPGGYNEQFF
TRBJ1-1 TRBV28 CASSERTSPSKAFF
TRBJ1-1 TRBV11-2 CASSFKGEVPAFF
TRBJ2-5 TRBV7-9 CASSFVGGGETQYF
TRBJ1-2 TRBV7-2 CASSLSPSGGYTF
TRBJ2-1 TRBV6-5 CASTSRQGRGEQFF
TRBJ2-1 TRBV27 CASSLASGRAGEQFF
TRBJ1-2 TRBV19 CASSEQGARGYTF
TRBJ2-3 TRBV9 CASSVLSSPTDTQYF
TRBJ1-6 TRBV5-4 CASRFAQGTDSPLHF
TRBJ1-5 TRBV19 CASTGRRGNQPQHF
TRBJ1-5 TRBV27 CASSLSDSNQPQHF
TRBJ1-1 TRBV6-1 CASSDPGGALGEAFF
TRBJ2-1 TRBV7-9 CASSLRSEQFF
TRBJ1-5 TRBV6-5 CASRVGGSQPQHF
TRBJ2-5 TRBV3-1/TRBV3-2 CASSGRGNRRSQETQYF
TRBJ1-1 TRBV6-5 CASSYSADTEAFF
TRBJ1-5 TRBV5-5 CASSLIGRNQPQHF
TRBJ1-5 TRBV30 CAWSRSQARNQPQHF
TRBJ1-4 TRBV19 CASSIQTSPWELFF
TRBJ2-5 TRBV27 CASSLIDQETQYF
TRBJ2-3 TRBV5-4 CASSLAWAAFTDTQYF
TRBJ2-2 TRBV30 CAWSFLVGELFF
TRBJ1-2 TRBV14 CASSLSGTGGWGYTF
TRBJ2-5 TRBV5-1 CASSRTSGREETQYF
TRBJ2-7 TRBV15 CATSRDRGGYEQYF
TRBJ1-6 TRBV9 CASSVGDRSPLHF
TRBJ2-3 TRBV20-1 CSAGGARTDTQYF
TRBJ2-7 TRBV29-1 CSVVVGAGSSYEQYF
TRBJ2-1 TRBV19 CASSSRAGGGYNEQFF
TRBJ2-7 TRBV27 CASSLTGGEQYF
TRBJ2-7 TRBV27 CASSLNSAAYEQYF
TRBJ2-1 TRBV29-1 CSVLGQGLTYNEQFF
TRBJ2-3 TRBV9 CASSAGTGGTDTQYF
TRBJ1-1 TRBV9 CASSVGSLNTEAFF